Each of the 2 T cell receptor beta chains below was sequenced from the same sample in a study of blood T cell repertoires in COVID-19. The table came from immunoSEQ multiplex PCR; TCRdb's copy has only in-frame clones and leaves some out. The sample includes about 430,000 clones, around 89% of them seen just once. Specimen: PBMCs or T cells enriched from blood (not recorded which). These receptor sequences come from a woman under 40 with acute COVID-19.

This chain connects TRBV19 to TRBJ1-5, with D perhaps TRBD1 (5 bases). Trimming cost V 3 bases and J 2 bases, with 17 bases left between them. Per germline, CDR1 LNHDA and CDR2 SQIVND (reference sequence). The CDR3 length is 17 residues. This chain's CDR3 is CASSITPQGLGNQPQHF. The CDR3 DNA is TGTGCCAGTAGTATCACCCCCCAGGGTTTGGGCAATCAGCCCCAGCATTTT.

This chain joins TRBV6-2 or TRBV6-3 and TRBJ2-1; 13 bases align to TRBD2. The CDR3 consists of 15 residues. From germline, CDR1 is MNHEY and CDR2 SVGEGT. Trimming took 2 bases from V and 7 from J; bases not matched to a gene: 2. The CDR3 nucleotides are TGTGCCAGCAGTTACCTGGGACTAGCGGGGAATGAGCAGTTCTTC. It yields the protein CASSYLGLAGNEQFF.